This TCR beta chain was found in a study of shared clonotypes between healthy human individuals. In regard to this clone: Its antigen is not known.

Using immunoSEQ multiplex PCR, the repertoire was profiled, and TCRdb retains in-frame clones only, with some absent. The sample lists about 2.4 million clones, just over 90% occurring once. Overall study findings and caveats: Larger estimated richness was generally recorded for naive subsets relative to memory subsets. Sequencing depth was predicted to influence how clonotypes are shared among donors.

The CDR3 totals 16 residues. With 2 bases removed from V and 0 bases from J, the gap between germline ends came to 11 bases. Looked up from germline, CDR1 is MGHRA and CDR2 is YSYEKL. The source is a man aged 18 to 30 in good health. The rearrangement joins TRBV4-1 to TRBJ1-5; no firm D call. The material sequenced was naive CD4+ T cells sorted from blood. Subset specified: CD45RA+ positively selected. The CDR3 loop is CASSQREGNSNQPQHF. DNA for the CDR3: TGCGCCAGCAGCCAAAGAGAAGGGAATAGCAATCAGCCCCAGCATTTT.